A single sample is the source of the 23 T cell receptor beta chains below, sequenced in a study of blood T cell repertoires in COVID-19. The data were produced by immunoSEQ multiplex PCR, yet TCRdb's version contains in-frame clones alone and is incomplete. The table lists about 170,000 clones, approximately 90% of them singletons. Sequenced input: peripheral blood. These receptors came from a man between 18 and 35 years old with COVID-19, enrolled during active disease.

The chain employs TRBV6-2 or TRBV6-3 and TRBJ2-1; TRBD1 might be the D (6 bases). CDR3 length: 14 amino acids. The V end was cut by 2 bases, the J end by 10 bases, with 15 bases between. Germline CDR1 and CDR2: MNHEY and SVGEGT. The CDR3 region is CASSYLGGLEEQFF. The DNA for the CDR3 is TGTGCCAGCAGTTACCTAGGGGGATTGGAAGAGCAGTTCTTC.

The CDR3 is CASSLVPGTEAFF. The CDR3 nucleotides read TGTGCCAGCAGCTTAGTCCCGGGCACTGAAGCTTTCTTT. The chain has TRBV11-3 and TRBJ1-1; D uncertain. Trimming took 1 base from V and 4 from J, leaving 7 bases between them. This CDR3 is 13 amino acids long. Per the germline V gene, CDR1 is SGHNT and CDR2 is YENEEA.

The V and J genes are TRBV3-1 (or the pseudogene TRBV3-2) and TRBJ1-5; a weak D match, TRBD1 (5 bases). The germline V gene has CDR1 LGHDT and CDR2 YNNKEL (reference sequence). The CDR3 loop spans 13 amino acids. Trimming removed 1 base from V and 7 bases from J, with 8 bases in between. The CDR3 here is CASSQVWGQPQHF. The DNA of the CDR3 is TGTGCCAGCAGCCAAGTTTGGGGCCAGCCCCAGCATTTT.

The chain uses TRBV19 and TRBJ2-1, with 10 bases fitting TRBD1. CDR1 and CDR2 from the germline V gene are LNHDA and SQIVND (reference sequence). The CDR3 has 15 amino acids. J lost 7 bases, V lost 3 bases, and 6 bases had no gene match. The CDR3 sequence: CASSIQDRGNNEQFF. The CDR3 nucleotides read TGTGCCAGTAGTATTCAGGACAGGGGGAATAATGAGCAGTTCTTC.

The V gene is TRBV4-1, the J gene TRBJ2-7; D might be TRBD2 (5 bases). CDR1 MGHRA and CDR2 YSYEKL come from the germline V gene. The CDR3 totals 14 residues. The germline V and J ends were trimmed by 1 base and 4 bases, with 11 bases remaining between them. CDR3 nucleotide sequence: TGCGCCAGCAGCCAAGGAAGCCGGGGTTACGAGCAGTACTTC. Its translation is CASSQGSRGYEQYF.

The chain's CDR3 is CASSPVQGVRETQYF. CDR3 nucleotides: TGTGCCAGCAGTCCCGTCCAGGGCGTCAGAGAGACCCAGTACTTC. V gene TRBV27 combines with J gene TRBJ2-5; D may be TRBD1 (5 bases). The V end lost 5 bases, the J end lost 4 bases, and 17 bases lay between the germline ends. From germline, CDR1 is MNHEY and CDR2 SMNVEV (reference sequence). The CDR3 totals 15 residues.

The chain joins TRBV5-3 to TRBJ1-6; a possible D gene is TRBD1 (5 bases). TRBV5-3 is flagged as an ORF with uncertain function. Between the trimmed V and J ends, which lost 0 bases and 3 bases, there was a span of 22 bases. CDR3 length equals 20 residues. Here the CDR3 DNA reads TGTGCCAGAAGCTTGGAAGGGCTAAGGGGCGAATTCCACTATAATTCACCCCTCCACTTT. It is translated as CARSLEGLRGEFHYNSPLHF.

The CDR3 region is CASSPSPRGNTGELFF. The CDR3 region has the DNA TGTGCCAGCAGCCCGAGTCCCCGCGGAAACACCGGGGAGCTGTTTTTT. V usage is TRBV7-8 and J usage is TRBJ2-2; D gene uncertain. The CDR3 is 16 residues long. Deletions cut 5 bases from V and 2 bases from J, with 15 bases between. Germline V gives CDR1 SGHVS, CDR2 FQNEAQ.

The gene calls are TRBV9 and TRBJ2-1; unclear D gene. V was trimmed by 2 bases and J by 9 bases, leaving 9 bases between them. The CDR3 length is 12 residues. CDR1 is SGDLS and CDR2 is YYNGEE in the germline V gene. The CDR3 loop is CASSVVAGEQFF. CDR3 coding DNA: TGTGCCAGCAGCGTCGTAGCTGGTGAGCAGTTCTTC.

V gene TRBV10-1 combines with J gene TRBJ2-2, with TRBD2 identical over 10 bases. V lost 10 bases and J lost 3; bases outside the gene matches: 11. The CDR3 consists of 16 residues. Germline V gene sequence: CDR1 WNHNN, CDR2 SYGVQD (reference sequence). CDR3 sequence (DNA): TGCGCCACCTTGGCTAGCGGGAGTTGGTACACCGGGGAGCTGTTTTTT. Translating gives CATLASGSWYTGELFF.

This clone has just one count. One end of the junction varies from germline; a read error may be responsible. CDR3 sequence (DNA): TGTGCCAGCAGCTTATCCGAAAAACTGCTTTTT. Protein product: CASSLSEKLLF. V and J are TRBV7-9 and TRBJ1-4; D unclear. Germline loops: CDR1 SEHNR, CDR2 FQNEAQ (reference sequence). The CDR3 contains 11 residues.

The chain is built from TRBV5-8 and TRBJ2-5; no firm D call. CDR1 and CDR2 (germline): SGHTS, YDEGEE. V was shortened by 7 bases and J by 5 bases, with 3 bases between the two germline ends. There are 9 residues in the CDR3. CDR3 sequence (DNA): TGTGCCAGCTCGGAGACCCAGTACTTC. Protein product: CASSETQYF.

Only a few counts were recorded for this clone. The V call is TRBV2, the J call TRBJ2-2; D remains unclear. Looked up from germline, CDR1 is SNHLY and CDR2 is FYNNEI. CDR3 length: 18 amino acids. The V end was cut by 5 bases, the J end by 0 bases, with 19 bases between. DNA for the CDR3: TGTGCCAGCAGTTCCCCGGCGGCTTCCTTATCGAACACCGGGGAGCTGTTTTTT. It is translated as CASSSPAASLSNTGELFF. The full variable domain, completed using reference TRBV2 and TRBJ2-2, is EPEVTQTPSHQVTQMGQEVILRCVPISNHLYFYWYRQILGQKVEFLVSFYNNEISEKSEIFDDQFSVERPDGSNFTLKIRSTKLEDSAMYFCASSSPAASLSNTGELFFGEGSRLTVL.

CDR3: CASNDPPGTDNQPQHF. The DNA for the CDR3 is TGTGCCAGCAACGACCCCCCCGGGACAGACAATCAGCCCCAGCATTTT. The V and J genes are TRBV28 and TRBJ1-5; 7 bases map to TRBD1. The CDR3 runs to 16 residues. Germline CDR1 MDHEN, CDR2 SYDVKM. V trimming: 7 bases; J trimming: 3 bases; junction bases outside the gene matches: 12.

The rearrangement links TRBV7-4 to TRBJ1-1; 7 nucleotides agree with TRBD1. The V segment lost 3 bases and the J segment 1 base; nucleotides outside the gene matches: 5. The germline V gene has CDR1 SGHVT and CDR2 SQSDAQ. CDR3 length: 15 amino acids. In DNA, the CDR3 is TGTGCCAGCAGCTTGCCGGGACAGTCGAACACTGAAGCTTTCTTT. This gives the protein CASSLPGQSNTEAFF.

The CDR3 reads CASSYGGTGAQNTEAFF. In nucleotides, the CDR3 is TGTGCCAGCAGTTATGGCGGGACAGGGGCGCAGAACACTGAAGCTTTCTTT. The V and J genes are TRBV6-2 or TRBV6-3 and TRBJ1-1, with 10 bases lining up with TRBD1. The CDR3 has 17 residues. The germline CDR1 and CDR2 sequences are MNHEY and SVGEGT. V gave up 3 bases and J gave up 1 base; unmatched junction bases: 8.

The chain carries TRBV5-6 and TRBJ1-3, with a weak D call TRBD1 (6 bases). Germline V gives CDR1 SGHDT, CDR2 YYEEEE. V shed 0 bases and J shed 1 base, with 14 bases lying between them. The CDR3 has 17 amino acids. Here the CDR3 DNA reads TGTGCCAGCAGCTTGGTCCGGGGGGCGCTGTCTGGAAACACCATATATTTT. As protein: CASSLVRGALSGNTIYF.

The chain recombines TRBV28 with TRBJ1-1; 12 bases map to TRBD1. Germline trimming cut 5 bases from V and 5 bases from J; bases unmatched to any gene: 9. This CDR3 region has 16 residues. Germline V gene lookup returns CDR1 MDHEN and CDR2 SYDVKM. The CDR3 coding sequence is TGTGCCAGCAGTAAGCCGGGACAGGGGGCGAGAACTGAAGCTTTCTTT. Its protein is CASSKPGQGARTEAFF. The whole variable domain, filled in from reference TRBV28 and TRBJ1-1, reads DVKVTQSSRYLVKRTGEKVFLECVQDMDHENMFWYRQDPGLGLRLIYFSYDVKMKEKGDIPEGYSVSREKKERFSLILESASTNQTSMYLCASSKPGQGARTEAFFGQGTRLTVV.

On this clone itself: A read error may account for a junction end that differs from germline. CDR3 region: CSVEDGGGNEKLLF. The CDR3 nucleotides are TGCAGCGTTGAAGATGGGGGGGGTAATGAAAAACTGCTTTTT. V is TRBV29-1 and J is TRBJ1-4; TRBD1 is a possible D gene (5 bases). The germline CDR1 and CDR2 sequences are SQVTM and ANQGSEA. CDR3 length: 14 amino acids.

This rearrangement joins TRBV5-1 to TRBJ2-7; D is possibly TRBD1 (6 bases). The V and J ends lost 4 bases and 1 base respectively, with 18 bases between them. Germline V lookup: CDR1 SGHRS, CDR2 YFSETQ. This CDR3 has 16 amino acids. CDR3 residues: CASSELPGQVSYEQYF. As DNA, the CDR3 is TGCGCCAGCAGCGAGTTACCGGGACAAGTGTCCTACGAGCAGTACTTC.

The genes are TRBV4-3 and TRBJ2-7; D is possibly TRBD2 (5 bases). Germline V gene data show CDR1 as LGHNA and CDR2 as YSLEER. The CDR3 totals 15 residues. The germline V and J ends were trimmed by 0 bases and 3 bases, with 12 bases remaining between them. The CDR3 loop reads CASSQDASNGYEQYF. In nucleotides, the CDR3 is TGCGCCAGCAGCCAAGACGCTAGCAATGGCTACGAGCAGTACTTC.

The chain joins TRBV11-2 to TRBJ2-3; 14 positions match TRBD2. The V gene end was trimmed by 4 bases and the J gene end by 7 bases; junction bases not matched to a gene: 16. The CDR3 spans 19 residues. CDR1 SGHAT and CDR2 FQNNGV come from the germline V gene. CDR3 DNA sequence: TGTGCCAGCAGCTCTTTCAGGACTAGCGGGAGGTCGTTTCCCTATACGCAGTATTTT. Translated: CASSSFRTSGRSFPYTQYF.

This chain joins TRBV7-2 and TRBJ2-1; 12 bases are a match to TRBD2. After removal of 4 bases from V and 4 bases from J, the junction contained 2 bases not matched to a gene. Germline V gene data show CDR1 as SGHTA and CDR2 as FQGNSA. This CDR3 is built from 15 residues. The CDR3 spells CASSYGLAGYNEQFF. CDR3 bases: TGTGCCAGCAGCTATGGACTAGCGGGGTACAATGAGCAGTTCTTC.